This TCR beta chain stems from a study of T cell changes during pregnancy in multiple sclerosis. V lost 7 bases and J lost 8, with 20 bases in between. The CDR3 runs to 14 residues. Germline-derived CDR1 and CDR2 are MNHNS and SASEGT. TCRdb's table, derived via immunoSEQ multiplex PCR, lists solely in-frame clones and lacks some. The data contain tens of thousands of clones, 94% of them seen just once; the ten biggest clones take up approximately 0.15%. The sample was CD4+ T cells from peripheral blood mononuclear cells, taken after pregnancy. The chain joins TRBV6-1 to TRBJ1-1; the D gene is possibly TRBD1 (5 bases). The receptor comes from a female donor with multiple sclerosis, enrolled in a pregnancy study. CDR3 nucleotide sequence: TGTGCCAGCACCGTAAGACAGTTTCTTCCGGAAGCTTTCTTT. This translates into CASTVRQFLPEAFF.